These T cell receptor beta chains were read from a single sample in a study of T cells in Graves' hyperthyroidism and ophthalmopathy. One entry per CDR3 protein results from TCRdb running MiXCR on the multiplex PCR reads. This sample has approximately 870,000 distinct CDR3 sequences, with 38% found just once. The specimen was blood. These receptors all stem from a man aged 18-30 years with Graves' hyperthyroidism. The CDR3 runs from the conserved cysteine through the conserved F or W. A D gene is named only where the DNA matches it firmly. Some rows mark clone size as missing; the rest say once, few, many or name a class of expanded clone.

CDR3aa	CDR3nt	v_gene	j_gene	abundance	d_gene
CATASGDAYNEQFF	TGCGCCACCGCCTCAGGGGACGCCTACAATGAGCAGTTCTTC	TRBV5-1	TRBJ2-1	once	NA
CSVAGLAGADTQYF	TGCAGCGTGGCTGGGTTAGCGGGAGCAGATACGCAGTATTTT	TRBV29-1	TRBJ2-3	many	TRBD2
CATSSSGGSEAFF	TGTGCCACCAGCAGCTCAGGGGGAAGTGAAGCTTTCTTT	TRBV15	TRBJ1-1	NA	TRBD1
CASSLLDTPTNEKLFF	TGTGCCAGCAGCTTATTGGACACTCCGACTAATGAAAAACTGTTTTTT	TRBV7-2	TRBJ1-4	few	NA
CSASGLAGAETQYF	TGCAGTGCCTCCGGGCTAGCGGGAGCAGAGACCCAGTACTTC	TRBV20-1	TRBJ2-5	NA	TRBD2
CAGTFGSNTEASF	TGCGCCGGCACCTTTGGGTCGAACACTGAAGCTTCCTTT	TRBV5-1	TRBJ1-1	NA	NA
CASSPSRTGRAFF	TGTGCCAGCAGTCCCTCCAGGACAGGTCGTGCTTTCTTT	TRBV10-3	TRBJ1-1	few	TRBD1
CSVVDPGLYEQYF	TGCAGTGTCGTTGACCCCGGCTTGTACGAGCAGTACTTC	TRBV20-1	TRBJ2-7	few	NA
CAAQTTSYNSPLHF	TGTGCGGCTCAGACTACCTCCTATAATTCACCCCTCCACTTT	TRBV7-2	TRBJ1-6	NA	NA
CSPRGSGRVSYEQYF	TGCAGCCCGAGGGGGAGCGGGAGGGTCAGCTACGAGCAGTACTTC	TRBV29-1	TRBJ2-7	few	TRBD2
CASSLNQGKEKLFF	TGCGCCAGCAGCTTGAATCAGGGAAAGGAAAAACTGTTTTTT	TRBV5-1	TRBJ1-4	few	NA
CASSTRPQGPGANVLTF	TGTGCCAGTAGTACAAGACCTCAGGGTCCCGGGGCCAACGTCCTGACTTTC	TRBV19	TRBJ2-6	NA	NA
CASSRETGGDQPQHF	TGCGCCAGCAGCCGGGAGACAGGGGGGGATCAGCCCCAGCATTTT	TRBV5-1	TRBJ1-5	few	TRBD1
CASSLALDEQFF	TGTGCCAGCAGCTTAGCGCTCGATGAGCAGTTCTTC	TRBV7-2	TRBJ2-1	NA	NA
CASTLAGSSYNEQFF	TGTGCCAGTACGCTAGCGGGGAGCTCCTACAATGAGCAGTTCTTC	TRBV19	TRBJ2-1	NA	TRBD2
CASLLGTSGGPYEQYF	TGCGCCAGCCTACTCGGGACTAGCGGGGGCCCCTACGAGCAGTACTTC	TRBV10-1	TRBJ2-7	NA	TRBD2
CASSMTAPRELFF	TGTGCCAGTAGTATGACAGCACCCCGGGAGCTGTTTTTT	TRBV19	TRBJ2-2	few	NA
CASSPVAGVGNTIYF	TGTGCCAGTAGCCCCGTAGCAGGTGTCGGAAACACCATATATTTT	TRBV19	TRBJ1-3	few	NA
CASSGGQGYQHEQYF	TGTGCCAGCAGTGGAGGACAGGGCTATCAGCACGAGCAGTACTTC	TRBV2	TRBJ2-7	many	TRBD1
CASSAGQGQNTGELFF	TGCGCCAGCAGCGCGGGACAGGGGCAGAACACCGGGGAGCTGTTTTTT	TRBV4-1	TRBJ2-2	NA	TRBD1
CASTGRDNSPLHF	TGTGCCAGCACGGGCAGAGACAATTCACCCCTCCACTTT	TRBV6-6	TRBJ1-6	few	NA
CASSVGRGAPYEQYF	TGTGCCAGCAGCGTAGGTCGGGGTGCTCCCTACGAGCAGTACTTC	TRBV9	TRBJ2-7	many	NA
CASTYSEETQYF	TGTGCCAGCACCTACAGTGAAGAGACCCAGTACTTC	TRBV5-6	TRBJ2-5	few	NA
CASSRHRLRQYF	TGTGCCAGCAGCCGGCACCGGCTTCGGCAGTACTTC	TRBV7-9	TRBJ2-7	many	NA
CSVVEERGQEETQYF	TGCAGCGTTGTAGAGGAGCGGGGACAGGAAGAGACCCAGTACTTC	TRBV29-1	TRBJ2-5	NA	NA
CASSFRVYQPQHF	TGTGCCAGCAGTTTCAGGGTCTATCAGCCCCAGCATTTT	TRBV6-6	TRBJ1-5	few	NA
CASTRDRAYQPQHF	TGTGCCAGTACCCGGGACAGGGCTTATCAGCCCCAGCATTTT	TRBV10-3	TRBJ1-5	many	TRBD1